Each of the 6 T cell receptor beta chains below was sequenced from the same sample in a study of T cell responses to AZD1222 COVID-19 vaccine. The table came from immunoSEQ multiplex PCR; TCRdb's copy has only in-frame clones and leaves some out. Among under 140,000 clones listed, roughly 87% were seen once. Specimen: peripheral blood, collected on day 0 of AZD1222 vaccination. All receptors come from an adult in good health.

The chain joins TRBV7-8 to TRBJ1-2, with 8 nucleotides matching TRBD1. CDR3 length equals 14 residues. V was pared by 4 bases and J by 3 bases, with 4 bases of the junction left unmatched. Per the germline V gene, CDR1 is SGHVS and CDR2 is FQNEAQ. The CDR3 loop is CASSSGQGDYGYTF. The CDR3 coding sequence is TGTGCCAGCAGCTCCGGACAGGGCGACTATGGCTACACCTTC.

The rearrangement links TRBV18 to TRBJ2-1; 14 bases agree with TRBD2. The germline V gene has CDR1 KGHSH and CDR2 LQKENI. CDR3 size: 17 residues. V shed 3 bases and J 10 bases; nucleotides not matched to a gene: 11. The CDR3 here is CASSPGLAGVQRSEQFF. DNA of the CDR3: TGTGCCAGCTCACCGGGACTAGCGGGAGTCCAAAGAAGCGAGCAGTTCTTC.

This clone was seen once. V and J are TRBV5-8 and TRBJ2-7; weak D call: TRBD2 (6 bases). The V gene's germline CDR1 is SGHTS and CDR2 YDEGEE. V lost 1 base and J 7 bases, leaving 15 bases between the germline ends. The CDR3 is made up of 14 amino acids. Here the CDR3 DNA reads TGTGCCAGCAGCTTGTTGGGGGGAACGGGGGAGCAGTACTTC. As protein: CASSLLGGTGEQYF.

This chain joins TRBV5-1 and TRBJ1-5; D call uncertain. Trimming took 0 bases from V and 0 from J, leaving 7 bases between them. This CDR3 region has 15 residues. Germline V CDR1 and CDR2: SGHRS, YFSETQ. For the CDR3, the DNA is TGCGCCAGCAGCTTGGGCGGGTTTAGCAATCAGCCCCAGCATTTT. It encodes CASSLGGFSNQPQHF.

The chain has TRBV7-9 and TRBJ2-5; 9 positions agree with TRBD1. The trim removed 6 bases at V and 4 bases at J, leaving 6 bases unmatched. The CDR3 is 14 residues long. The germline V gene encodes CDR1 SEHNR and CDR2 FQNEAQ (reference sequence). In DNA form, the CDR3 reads TGTGCCAGCAGAAACAGGGGGCCGGCAGAGACCCAGTACTTC. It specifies CASRNRGPAETQYF.

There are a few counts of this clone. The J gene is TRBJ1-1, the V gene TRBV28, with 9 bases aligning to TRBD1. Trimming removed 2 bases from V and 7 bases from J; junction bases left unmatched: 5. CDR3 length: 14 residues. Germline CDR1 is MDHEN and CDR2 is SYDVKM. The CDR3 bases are TGTGCCAGCAGTTTAAACAGGGGGCGAGGTGAAGCTTTCTTT. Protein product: CASSLNRGRGEAFF.